The text below deals with one T cell receptor (beta chain). The antigen is not known. In the naive CD8 group, cells lacked CD45RO and were positively selected for CCR7, so terminally differentiated effector memory CD45RA+ cells were left out. This entry is derived from a study of shared clonotypes between healthy human individuals. The study, taken as a whole, reports: Sequencing depth was a factor that was expected to affect clonotype sharing among donors.

The V end lost 3 bases, the J end lost 2 bases, and 16 bases lay between the germline ends. CDR3 length equals 16 residues. Germline values: CDR1 SGHTS, CDR2 YDEGEE. At deep level, the assay was performed. The data were produced by immunoSEQ multiplex PCR, yet TCRdb's version contains in-frame clones alone and is incomplete. This sample carries about 820,000 clones, 80% to 95% of them seen once, and the ten largest clones take 20% to 30%. Sequenced material: naive CD8+ T cells sorted from blood. This clonotype was obtained from a young man in good health. This chain links TRBV5-8 with TRBJ2-3, with D tentatively TRBD1 or TRBD2 (5 bases each). As DNA, the CDR3 is TGTGCCAGCAGCTCTAACCGGGACCCTTACACAGATACGCAGTATTTT. Its translation is CASSSNRDPYTDTQYF.